Following are 10 T cell receptor beta chains from one sample sequenced in a study of cytotoxic CD8 clonotypes in ibrutinib-treated CLL. Assay used: immunoSEQ multiplex PCR; TCRdb lists only in-frame clones, some missing. The sample records 150,000 or so clones, over 75% being singletons. The sample was PBMCs, taken after 24 months of ibrutinib treatment. These receptor sequences come from a human donor with chronic lymphocytic leukemia.

This rearrangement joins TRBV28 to TRBJ1-2; 10 bases fit TRBD1. After removal of 3 bases from V and 2 bases from J, the junction contained 6 bases not matched to a gene. The germline V gene encodes CDR1 MDHEN and CDR2 SYDVKM. This CDR3 is 16 amino acids long. This chain's CDR3 is CASSLVDRGGNYGYTF. CDR3 nucleotide sequence: TGTGCCAGCAGTTTGGTGGACAGGGGGGGCAACTATGGCTACACCTTC.

V usage is TRBV5-6 and J usage is TRBJ2-1, with 13 nucleotides matching TRBD2. CDR1 is SGHDT, CDR2 YYEEEE, per germline. V dropped 0 bases and J dropped 6; count of bases not matched to a gene: 0. This CDR3 region has 15 residues. CDR3 amino acids: CASSLGLAGGNEQFF. In DNA form, the CDR3 reads TGTGCCAGCAGCTTGGGACTAGCGGGAGGCAATGAGCAGTTCTTC. The variable domain in full, with the rest retrieved from reference TRBV5-6 and TRBJ2-1, is DAGVTQSPTHLIKTRGQQVTLRCSPKSGHDTVSWYQQALGQGPQFIFQYYEEEERQRGNFPDRFSGHQFPNYSSELNVNALLLGDSALYLCASSLGLAGGNEQFFGPGTRLTVL.

This sequence joins TRBV7-3 and TRBJ2-1, with TRBD1 matching over 7 bases. Germline V gene sequence: CDR1 SGHTA, CDR2 FQGTGA. V shed 0 bases and J 3 bases; nucleotides not matched to a gene: 2. CDR3 length: 15 amino acids. The CDR3 sequence is CASSLTGTVYNEQFF. The CDR3 DNA reads as TGTGCCAGCAGCTTAACGGGGACAGTCTACAATGAGCAGTTCTTC.

V gene TRBV5-1 combines with J gene TRBJ2-7; 9 bases align to TRBD1. CDR3 length: 15 residues. V trimming: 0 bases; J trimming: 3 bases; junction bases outside the gene matches: 4. The germline V gene has CDR1 SGHRS and CDR2 YFSETQ. CDR3 nucleotides: TGCGCCAGCAGCTTGGTCCCGGACAGGGGCTACGAGCAGTACTTC. Residues: CASSLVPDRGYEQYF.

This chain joins TRBV28 and TRBJ2-7, with unresolved D. Trimming took off 9 bases at V and 0 bases at J, with 15 bases between the two ends. Germline V gene lookup returns CDR1 MDHEN and CDR2 SYDVKM. The CDR3 spans 14 residues. The CDR3 DNA sequence: TGTGCCAGTACCCCTTTGTGGAGCTCCTACGAGCAGTACTTC. Translating it yields CASTPLWSSYEQYF.

Written as DNA, the CDR3 is TGTGCCAGTACTAGGACTGACCTTCCCTACGAGCAGTACTTC. Residues: CASTRTDLPYEQYF. This chain links TRBV28 with TRBJ2-7; D may be TRBD2 (5 bases). Germline V gene data show CDR1 as MDHEN and CDR2 as SYDVKM. The V end was cut by 9 bases, the J end by 2 bases, with 17 bases between. The CDR3 extends over 14 amino acids.

The chain uses TRBV10-3 and TRBJ1-1; a weak D match, TRBD1 (5 bases). V lost 5 bases and J 0 bases, leaving 13 bases between the germline ends. The germline gives CDR1 ENHRY, CDR2 SYGVKD. This CDR3 spans 15 amino acids. The CDR3 here is CAISFQGSMNTEAFF. CDR3 nucleotide sequence: TGTGCCATCAGTTTCCAGGGTTCAATGAACACTGAAGCTTTCTTT.

This chain uses TRBV5-1 with TRBJ2-5; 12 nucleotides align to TRBD2. Losses at the gene ends were 5 bases for V and 4 bases for J; bases not matched to a gene: 3. CDR1 is SGHRS, CDR2 YFSETQ, per germline. There are 14 residues in the CDR3. CDR3 coding DNA: TGCGCCAGCAGTAAGACTAGCGGGGGAGAGACCCAGTACTTC. Translating it yields CASSKTSGGETQYF.

The V call is TRBV7-2, the J call TRBJ1-5; D uncertain. V was cut by 0 bases and J by 7 bases, with 13 bases left in between. The germline gives CDR1 SGHTA, CDR2 FQGNSA. This CDR3 spans 15 amino acids. The CDR3 loop is CASSLAAGEMQPQHF. CDR3 sequence (DNA): TGTGCCAGCAGCTTAGCGGCCGGGGAGATGCAGCCCCAGCATTTT. Full variable domain (remainder filled in from reference TRBV7-2 and TRBJ1-5): GAGVSQSPSNKVTEKGKDVELRCDPISGHTALYWYRQSLGQGLEFLIYFQGNSAPDKSGLPSDRFSAERTGGSVSTLTIQRTQQEDSAVYLCASSLAAGEMQPQHFGDGTRLSIL.

The gene calls are TRBV27 and TRBJ1-5; TRBD1 might be the D (5 bases). V dropped 0 bases and J dropped 2 bases, with 11 bases sitting between them. This CDR3 comprises 16 residues. Germline V CDR1 and CDR2: MNHEY, SMNVEV (reference sequence). Written as DNA, the CDR3 is TGTGCCAGCAGTTTATCTAAAGGGGCTGGCAATCAGCCCCAGCATTTT. It codes for CASSLSKGAGNQPQHF.